This paragraph covers one T cell receptor beta chain sequence. The junction and the germline gene differ at one end; a read error may be behind it. Unsorted bulk tissue, about 18-31 mg of it, served as the source for co-extraction of RNA and DNA. Every tumor was sampled at five separate regions. This CDR3 contains 15 residues. CDR1 and CDR2 (germline): SGHNT, YENEEA. The data originate from a study of tumor-infiltrating lymphocytes in primary liver carcinoma. Constant-region priming of around 530 ng total RNA yielded TCR beta cDNA. Library construction for TCR beta comprised three nested multiplex PCR rounds performed with slightly modified ARM-PCR. Each of the first two PCR rounds ran around 10 cycles with TRBV1-TRBV30 forward and C-beta reverse primers. TCRdb analysed the multiplex PCR reads with MiXCR anew, one entry per CDR3 protein. The sample consists of around 100,000 distinct CDR3 sequences, 65% to 75% of them appearing once.

This sequence joins TRBV11-3 and TRBJ2-1; 8 bases fit TRBD2. The sequenced sample was liver tumor tissue from sampling region 2. Subset: tumor region T2, inferior pole. This clonotype was sampled from a woman in her sixties with primary liver carcinoma and hepatitis B virus infection. The CDR3: CASNLGTSGSPEQFF. The CDR3 DNA sequence: TGTGCCAGCAACTTAGGGACTAGTGGGAGTCCTGAGCAGTTCTTC.